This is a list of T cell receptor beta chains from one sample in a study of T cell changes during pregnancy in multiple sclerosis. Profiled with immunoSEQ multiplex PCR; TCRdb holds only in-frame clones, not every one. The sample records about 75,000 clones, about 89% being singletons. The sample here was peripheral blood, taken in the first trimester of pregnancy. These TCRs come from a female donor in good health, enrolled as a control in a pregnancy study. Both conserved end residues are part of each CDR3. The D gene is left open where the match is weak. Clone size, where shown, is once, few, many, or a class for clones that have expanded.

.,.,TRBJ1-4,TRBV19,CASSFPRDYKQKLFF,TGTGCCAGTAGTTTCCCAAGAGACTACAAGCAAAAACTGTTTTTT
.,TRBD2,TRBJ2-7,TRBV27,CASSSVLGASGLSYEQYF,TGTGCCAGCAGTTCCGTCCTTGGGGCTAGCGGGCTCTCCTACGAGCAGTACTTC
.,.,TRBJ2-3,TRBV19,CASSISGDPADTQYF,TGTGCCAGTAGTATTAGCGGTGACCCGGCAGATACGCAGTATTTT
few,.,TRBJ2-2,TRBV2,CASRQYTGELFF,TGTGCCAGCAGACAGTACACCGGGGAGCTGTTTTTT
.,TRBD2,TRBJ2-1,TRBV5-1,CASSLPGLAGGGEQFF,TGCGCCAGCAGCTTGCCGGGACTAGCGGGAGGGGGTGAGCAGTTCTTC
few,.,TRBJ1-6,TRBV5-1,CASSRQSLSSYNSPLHF,TGCGCCAGCAGCCGACAGAGTCTAAGCTCCTATAATTCACCCCTCCACTTT
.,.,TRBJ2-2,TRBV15,CATFGGSTGELFF,TGTGCCACCTTCGGCGGGTCCACCGGGGAGCTGTTTTTT
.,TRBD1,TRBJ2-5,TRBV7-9,CASSTTGVLETQYF,TGTGCCAGCAGCACAACAGGGGTTTTAGAGACCCAGTACTTC
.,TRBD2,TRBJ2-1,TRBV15,CATSRSTGGVSYNEQFF,TGTGCCACCAGCAGGTCGACGGGGGGGGTATCCTACAATGAGCAGTTCTTC
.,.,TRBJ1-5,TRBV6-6,CASRPDSSNQPQHF,TGTGCCAGCAGACCCGACAGTAGCAATCAGCCCCAGCATTTT
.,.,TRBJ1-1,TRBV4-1,CASSQVRLNTEAFF,TGCGCCAGCAGCCAAGTTAGATTGAACACTGAAGCTTTCTTT
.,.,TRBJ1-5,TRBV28,CASSGRYDQPQHF,TGTGCCAGCAGTGGCAGGTATGATCAGCCCCAGCATTTT
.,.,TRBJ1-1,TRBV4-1,CASRPIGTGNTEAFF,TGCGCCAGCAGGCCCATCGGGACTGGGAACACTGAAGCTTTCTTT
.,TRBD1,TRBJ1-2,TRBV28,CASSGRKPGGRSGYTF,TGTGCCAGCAGTGGGCGCAAACCAGGGGGGCGGAGTGGCTACACCTTC
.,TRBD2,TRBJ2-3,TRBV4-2,CASSPTGVRGGSDTQYF,TGTGCCAGCAGCCCGACGGGGGTGCGGGGGGGCTCAGATACGCAGTATTTT
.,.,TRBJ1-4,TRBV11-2,CASSPNTNEKLFF,TGTGCCAGCAGCCCCAACACCAATGAAAAACTGTTTTTT
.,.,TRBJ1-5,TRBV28,CASSQSPRVGGKHF,TGTGCCAGCAGTCAAAGTCCCCGGGTGGGGGGAAAGCATTTT
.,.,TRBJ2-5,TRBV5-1,CASSFLLGQETQYF,TGCGCCAGCAGCTTCCTACTAGGCCAAGAGACCCAGTACTTC
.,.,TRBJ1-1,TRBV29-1,CSVVSGQDTEAFF,TGCAGCGTTGTATCAGGGCAGGACACTGAAGCTTTCTTT
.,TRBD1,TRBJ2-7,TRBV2,CASSRDRGLNEQYF,TGTGCCAGCTCCCGGGACAGGGGCCTGAACGAGCAGTACTTC
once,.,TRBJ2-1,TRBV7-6,CASSLVGRSNEQFF,TGTGCCAGCAGCTTAGTTGGCAGGTCAAATGAGCAGTTCTTC
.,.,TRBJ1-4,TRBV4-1,CASSLPGMTNEKLFF,TGCGCCAGCAGCCTCCCGGGTATGACTAATGAAAAACTGTTTTTT
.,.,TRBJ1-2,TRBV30,CAWSALGNYGYTF,TGTGCCTGGAGTGCACTAGGGAACTATGGCTACACCTTC
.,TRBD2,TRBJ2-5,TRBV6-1,CASSEGRLAGGRGETQYF,TGTGCCAGCAGTGAAGGAAGGCTAGCGGGGGGCCGGGGAGAGACCCAGTACTTC
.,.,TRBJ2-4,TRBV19,CASSINLLREGKNIQYF,TGTGCCAGTAGTATCAATTTATTACGGGAAGGGAAAAACATTCAGTACTTC
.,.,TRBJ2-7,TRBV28,CASRPSVSYEQYF,TGTGCCAGCCGACCTAGCGTTTCCTACGAGCAGTACTTC
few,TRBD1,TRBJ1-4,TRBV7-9,CASSLGTGANEKLFF,TGTGCCAGCAGCTTAGGGACAGGGGCTAATGAAAAACTGTTTTTT
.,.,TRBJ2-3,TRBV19,CASTATGAFGDTQYF,TGTGCCAGTACCGCGACCGGAGCGTTCGGCGATACGCAGTATTTT
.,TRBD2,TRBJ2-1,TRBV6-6,CASSQGTSGRANEQFF,TGTGCCAGCAGCCAAGGGACTAGCGGGAGAGCCAATGAGCAGTTCTTC
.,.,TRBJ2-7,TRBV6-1,CASSGGVTTREQYF,TGTGCCAGCTCCGGCGGGGTAACCACGAGGGAGCAGTACTTC
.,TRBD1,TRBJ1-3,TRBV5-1,CASSPGQGENTIYF,TGCGCCAGCAGCCCGGGACAGGGGGAAAACACCATATATTTT
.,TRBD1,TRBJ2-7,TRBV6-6,CASSRDRGRQEYF,TGTGCCAGCAGCCGGGACAGGGGGCGTCAAGAGTACTTC
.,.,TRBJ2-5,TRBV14,CASSQGQLGGSVWRGLKETQYF,TGTGCCAGCAGCCAAGGTCAACTAGGGGGATCCGTATGGAGGGGGCTAAAAGAGACCCAGTACTTC